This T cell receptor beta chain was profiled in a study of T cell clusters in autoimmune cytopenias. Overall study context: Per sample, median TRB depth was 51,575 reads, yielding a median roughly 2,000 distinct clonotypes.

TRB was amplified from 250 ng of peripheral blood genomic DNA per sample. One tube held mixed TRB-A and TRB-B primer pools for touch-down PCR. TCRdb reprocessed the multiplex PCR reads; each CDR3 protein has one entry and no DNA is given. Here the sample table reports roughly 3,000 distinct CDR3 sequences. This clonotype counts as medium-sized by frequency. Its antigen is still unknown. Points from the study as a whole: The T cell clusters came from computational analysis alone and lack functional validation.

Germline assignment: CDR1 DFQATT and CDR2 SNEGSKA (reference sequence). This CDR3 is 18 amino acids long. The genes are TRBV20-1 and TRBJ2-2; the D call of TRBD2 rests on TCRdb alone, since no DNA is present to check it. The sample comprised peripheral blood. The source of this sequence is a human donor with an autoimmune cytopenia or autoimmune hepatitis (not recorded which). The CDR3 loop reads CSAKRTSGGASGTGELFF.